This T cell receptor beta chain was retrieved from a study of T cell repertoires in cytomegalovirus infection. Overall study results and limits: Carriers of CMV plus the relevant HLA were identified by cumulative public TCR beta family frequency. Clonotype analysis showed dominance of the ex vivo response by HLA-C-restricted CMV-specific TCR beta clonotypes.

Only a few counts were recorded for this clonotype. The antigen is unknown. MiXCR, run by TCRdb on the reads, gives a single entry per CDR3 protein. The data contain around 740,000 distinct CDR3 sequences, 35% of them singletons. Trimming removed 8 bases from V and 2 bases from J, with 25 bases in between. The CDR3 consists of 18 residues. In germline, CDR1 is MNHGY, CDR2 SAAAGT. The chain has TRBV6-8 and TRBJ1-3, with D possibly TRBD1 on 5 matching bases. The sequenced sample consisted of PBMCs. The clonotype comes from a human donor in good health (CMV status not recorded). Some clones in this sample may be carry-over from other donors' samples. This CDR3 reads CASRRILIEGTAGNTIYF. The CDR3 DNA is TGTGCCAGCCGCCGCATACTGATTGAGGGGACCGCTGGAAACACCATATATTTT.